The 6 T cell receptor beta chains reported below all come from one sample, sequenced in a study of shared clonotypes between healthy human individuals. Libraries were prepared by immunoSEQ multiplex PCR; TCRdb keeps only in-frame clonotypes and omits some of them. This sample has a few hundred thousand clones, with around 80% found just once. Sequencing was carried out using PBMCs. The source is a woman aged 35 to 49 in good health. Some clones in this sample may be carry-over from other donors' samples.

The chain employs TRBV11-2 and TRBJ2-1; no definite D call. Germline CDR1 reads SGHAT; CDR2 reads FQNNGV. This CDR3 spans 13 amino acids. The V end lost 2 bases, the J end lost 8 bases, and 10 bases lay between the germline ends. The CDR3 bases are TGTGCCAGCAGCTTAATAACGGGCGATGAGCAGTTCTTC. Residues: CASSLITGDEQFF.

The chain couples TRBV5-4 to TRBJ2-5; unclear D gene. Germline CDR1 and CDR2: SGHNT and YYREEE (reference sequence). The CDR3 is 15 residues long. The V gene lost 4 bases and the J gene lost 2 bases, with 15 bases spanning the gap. CDR3 region: CASSPDTAAQETQYF. In DNA, the CDR3 is TGTGCCAGCAGCCCGGATACTGCTGCACAAGAGACCCAGTACTTC.

The V call is TRBV4-3, the J call TRBJ2-1; TRBD2 matches 9 bases. The CDR3 is 15 amino acids. Germline V CDR1 and CDR2: LGHNA, YSLEER. Trimming took 1 base from V and 6 from J; bases not matched to a gene: 4. The CDR3 spells CASSQGREGRNEQFF. The CDR3 DNA follows: TGCGCCAGCAGCCAAGGGCGGGAGGGCCGCAATGAGCAGTTCTTC.

The gene calls are TRBV27 and TRBJ1-1; D may be TRBD1 (5 bases). With 5 bases removed from V and 1 base from J, the gap between germline ends came to 11 bases. There are 14 residues in the CDR3. Germline CDR1 MNHEY, CDR2 SMNVEV (reference sequence). The CDR3 here is CASSLSTANTEAFF. The CDR3 nucleotides are TGTGCCAGCAGTCTCTCGACAGCGAACACTGAAGCTTTCTTT.

The chain employs TRBV11-2 and TRBJ2-7, with D possibly matching TRBD2 (5 bases). This CDR3 contains 14 residues. Germline lookup yields CDR1 SGHAT and CDR2 FQNNGV. The V gene lost 0 bases and the J gene lost 4 bases, with 10 bases spanning the gap. CDR3 loop: CASSLDPGWYEQYF. The CDR3 bases are TGTGCCAGCAGCTTAGATCCGGGGTGGTACGAGCAGTACTTC.

The sample holds one count of this clone. V usage is TRBV27 and J usage is TRBJ2-5; D gene ambiguous. The CDR3 is made up of 14 amino acids. The V gene's germline CDR1 is MNHEY and CDR2 SMNVEV (reference sequence). V was shortened by 5 bases and J by 5 bases, with 15 bases between the two germline ends. The CDR3 here is CASSPLTQPETQYF. As DNA, the CDR3 is TGTGCCAGCAGTCCTCTTACGCAGCCCGAGACCCAGTACTTC.